Described below is a single T cell receptor (beta chain) sequence and its context. Its antigen is still unknown. Sequenced by immunoSEQ multiplex PCR; TCRdb stores in-frame clones only, minus some. The sample includes roughly 2,000 clones, around four fifths seen only once; the top ten take 16%. The data originate from a study of immune characteristics of hereditary and idiopathic chronic pancreatitis. The study's findings and limits: Hereditary versus idiopathic pancreatitis showed different Vbeta-Jbeta usage, including TRBV10, TRBV19, TRBV23, TRBV5. Both chronic pancreatitis groups had higher TCRbeta diversity and lower clonality than controls. Productive TCR rearrangement counts correlated positively with chronic pancreatitis severity scores.

Per germline, CDR1 MNHEY and CDR2 SMNVEV (reference sequence). The V gene lost 2 bases and the J gene lost 2 bases, with 10 bases spanning the gap. This CDR3 is 15 amino acids long. Patients having total pancreatectomy with islet autotransplantation provided the chronic pancreatitis pancreas tissue. Bulk pancreas tissue, not sorted T cells, supplied the genomic DNA for TCR beta sequencing. The V call is TRBV27, the J call TRBJ2-1, with no clear D. This clonotype was obtained from a human donor with chronic pancreatitis. The sequenced sample was pancreas tissue with idiopathic chronic pancreatitis. The CDR3 region is CASSLQGRTYNEQFF. The CDR3 DNA is TGTGCCAGCAGTTTACAAGGACGGACCTACAATGAGCAGTTCTTC.